The clone carrying this T cell receptor beta chain was seen a handful of times. Antigen: not known. TCRdb analysed the 5' RACE reads with MiXCR anew, one entry per CDR3 protein. The profile shows about 340,000 distinct CDR3 sequences, approximately 9.1% of them singletons. This specimen belongs to a study of identical twins. Trimming left V 0 bases short and J 5 bases short, with 13 bases between. Germline lookup yields CDR1 SGHRS and CDR2 YFSETQ. The CDR3 length is 15 residues. Study-wide findings and caveats: Excess sharing between twins was weaker in beta out-of-frame sequences. Among out-of-frame alpha sequences shared by twins, low generation probability occurred in excess.

This TCR was recovered from a woman in her forties or fifties in good health. This chain joins TRBV5-1 and TRBJ2-3; D is perhaps TRBD1 (7 bases). Source material: naive T cells sorted from blood. This chain's CDR3 is CASSLVQGRKDTQYF. Written as DNA, the CDR3 is TGCGCCAGCAGCTTGGTACAGGGGAGGAAAGATACGCAGTATTTT.